This T cell receptor beta chain is from a study of T cell responses to AZD1222 COVID-19 vaccine. Study-wide findings and caveats: The donor cohort was predominantly white British with a female majority, and clonal diversity may have been underestimated.

Measured with immunoSEQ multiplex PCR; TCRdb has only the in-frame clones, and not every one. This table holds some 110,000 clones, 75% to 90% found once. In the case of this clone: What it binds is not known.

Trimming took 6 bases from V and 3 from J, leaving 9 bases between them. There are 12 residues in the CDR3. Sequencing used peripheral blood, obtained on day 0 of AZD1222 vaccination. The clonotype was recovered from an adult in good health. The chain has TRBV12-3 or TRBV12-4 and TRBJ2-7; TRBD2 is a possible D gene (6 bases). In DNA form, the CDR3 reads TGTGCCAGCAGCCTGACTAGCTACGAGCAGTACTTC. Its translation: CASSLTSYEQYF.